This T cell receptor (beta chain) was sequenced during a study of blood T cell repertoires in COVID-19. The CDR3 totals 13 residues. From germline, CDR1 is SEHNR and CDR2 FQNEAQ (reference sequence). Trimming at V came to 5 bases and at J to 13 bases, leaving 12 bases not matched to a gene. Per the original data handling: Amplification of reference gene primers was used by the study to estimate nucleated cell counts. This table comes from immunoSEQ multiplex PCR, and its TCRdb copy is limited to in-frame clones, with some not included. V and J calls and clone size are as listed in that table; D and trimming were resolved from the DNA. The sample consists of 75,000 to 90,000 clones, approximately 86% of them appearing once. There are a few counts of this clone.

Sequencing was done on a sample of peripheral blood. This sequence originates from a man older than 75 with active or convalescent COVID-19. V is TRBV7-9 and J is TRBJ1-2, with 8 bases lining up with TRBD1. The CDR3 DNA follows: TGTGCCAGCAGCGTCCTCGAGACAGGGGCTGGCACCTTC. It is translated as CASSVLETGAGTF.